The present T cell receptor (beta chain) was sequenced within a study of shared clonotypes between healthy human individuals. Study-wide background: Three CD4 naive, three CD4 memory, two CD8 naive and one CD8 memory plate were used per donor. Notes on the study in general: What naive subsets generally showed was a larger estimated richness than memory subsets showed. Clonotype sharing among donors was thought likely to change with sequencing depth.

The V and J ends lost 3 bases and 3 bases, in that order; junction bases with no gene match: 7. The CDR3 totals 16 residues. Germline loops: CDR1 LNHNV, CDR2 YYDKDF (reference sequence). A remark on this clone: Antigen unknown.

Some clones are missing from TCRdb's copy, which holds only in-frame ones; the method was immunoSEQ multiplex PCR. The data show around 700,000 clones, 92% seen once. Naive CD8 cells comprised CD45RO-negative, CCR7-positively selected cells, excluding terminally differentiated effector memory CD45RA+ cells. The sequence derives from a young man in good health. This chain connects TRBV15 to TRBJ2-5, with 10 bases aligning to TRBD1. Material for sequencing was naive CD8+ T cells sorted from blood. The CDR3 region has the DNA TGTGCCACCAGCAGTCCGGACAGGGGGTCCAAAGAGACCCAGTACTTC. Translating gives CATSSPDRGSKETQYF. Complete variable domain (other parts from reference TRBV15 and TRBJ2-5): DAMVIQNPRYQVTQFGKPVTLSCSQTLNHNVMYWYQQKSSQAPKLLFHYYDKDFNNEADTPDNFQSRRPNTSFCFLDIRSPGLGDTAMYLCATSSPDRGSKETQYFGPGTRLLVL.